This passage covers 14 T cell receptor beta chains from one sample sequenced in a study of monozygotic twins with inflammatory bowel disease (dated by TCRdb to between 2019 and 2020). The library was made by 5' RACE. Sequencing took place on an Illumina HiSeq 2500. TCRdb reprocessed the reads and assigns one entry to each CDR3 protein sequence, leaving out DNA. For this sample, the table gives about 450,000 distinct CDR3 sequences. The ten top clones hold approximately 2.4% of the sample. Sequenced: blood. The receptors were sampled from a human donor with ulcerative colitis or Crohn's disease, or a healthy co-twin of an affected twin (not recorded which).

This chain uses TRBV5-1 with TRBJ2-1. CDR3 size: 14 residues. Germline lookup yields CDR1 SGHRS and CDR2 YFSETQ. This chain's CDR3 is CASSLVSAYNEQFF.

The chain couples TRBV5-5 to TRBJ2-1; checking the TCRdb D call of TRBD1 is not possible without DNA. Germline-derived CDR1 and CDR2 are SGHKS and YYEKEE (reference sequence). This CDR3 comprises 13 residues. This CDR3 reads CASSPIDRGEQFF.

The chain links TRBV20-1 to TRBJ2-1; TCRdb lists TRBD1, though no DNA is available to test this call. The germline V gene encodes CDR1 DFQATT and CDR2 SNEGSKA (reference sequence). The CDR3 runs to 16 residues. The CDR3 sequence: CSAPAGGGGHYNEQFF.

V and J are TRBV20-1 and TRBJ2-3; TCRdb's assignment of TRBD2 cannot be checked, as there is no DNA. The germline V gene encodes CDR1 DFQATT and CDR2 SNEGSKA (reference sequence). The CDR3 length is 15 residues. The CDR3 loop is CSARAPSGGTDTQYF.

CDR3 sequence reads: CASSLGFATPYEQYF. The chain uses TRBV7-2 and TRBJ2-7. The V gene's germline CDR1 is SGHTA and CDR2 FQGNSA. CDR3 length: 15 amino acids.

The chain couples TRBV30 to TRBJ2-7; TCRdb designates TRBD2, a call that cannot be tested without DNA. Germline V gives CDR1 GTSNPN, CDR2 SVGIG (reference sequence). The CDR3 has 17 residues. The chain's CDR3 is CAWRGWTSGERSYEQYF. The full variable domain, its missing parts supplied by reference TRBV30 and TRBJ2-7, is SQTIHQWPATLVQPVGSPLSLECTVEGTSNPNLYWYRQAAGRGLQLLFYSVGIGQISSEVPQNLSASRPQDRQFILSSKKLLLSDSGFYLCAWRGWTSGERSYEQYFGPGTRLTVT.

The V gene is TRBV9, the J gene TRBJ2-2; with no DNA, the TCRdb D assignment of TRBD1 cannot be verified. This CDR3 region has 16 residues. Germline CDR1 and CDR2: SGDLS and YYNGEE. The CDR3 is CASSDFRTGPTGELFF.

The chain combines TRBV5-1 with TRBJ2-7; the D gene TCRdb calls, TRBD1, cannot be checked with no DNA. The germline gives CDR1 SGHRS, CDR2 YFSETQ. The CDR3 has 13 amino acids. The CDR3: CASRPDRTYEQYF.

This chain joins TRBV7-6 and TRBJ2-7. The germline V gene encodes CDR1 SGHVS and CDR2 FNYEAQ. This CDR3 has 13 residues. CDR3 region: CASSFRESYEQYF.

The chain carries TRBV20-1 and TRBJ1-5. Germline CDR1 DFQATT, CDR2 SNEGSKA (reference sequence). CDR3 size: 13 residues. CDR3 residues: CSARGQVGQPQHF.

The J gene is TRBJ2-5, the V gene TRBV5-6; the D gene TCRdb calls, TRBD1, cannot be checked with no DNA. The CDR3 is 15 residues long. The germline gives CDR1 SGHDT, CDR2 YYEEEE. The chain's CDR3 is CASSSGTGWQETQYF. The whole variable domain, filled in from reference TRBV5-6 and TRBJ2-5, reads DAGVTQSPTHLIKTRGQQVTLRCSPKSGHDTVSWYQQALGQGPQFIFQYYEEEERQRGNFPDRFSGHQFPNYSSELNVNALLLGDSALYLCASSSGTGWQETQYFGPGTRLLVL.

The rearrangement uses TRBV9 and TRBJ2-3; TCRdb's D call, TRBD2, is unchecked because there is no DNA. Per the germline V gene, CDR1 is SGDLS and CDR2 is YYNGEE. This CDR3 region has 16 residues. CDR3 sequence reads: CASSVGGGRGTDTQYF. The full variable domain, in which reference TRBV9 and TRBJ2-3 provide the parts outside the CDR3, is DSGVTQTPKHLITATGQRVTLRCSPRSGDLSVYWYQQSLDQGLQFLIQYYNGEERAKGNILERFSAQQFPDLHSELNLSSLELGDSALYFCASSVGGGRGTDTQYFGPGTRLTVL.

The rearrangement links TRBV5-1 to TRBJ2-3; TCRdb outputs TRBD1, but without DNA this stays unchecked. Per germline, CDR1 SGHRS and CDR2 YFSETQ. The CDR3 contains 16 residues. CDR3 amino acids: CASSFYREVATDTQYF.

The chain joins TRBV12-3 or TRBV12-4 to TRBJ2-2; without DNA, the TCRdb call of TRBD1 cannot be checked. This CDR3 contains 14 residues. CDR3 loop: CASTPTGGFGELFF.